The clone carrying this TCR beta chain showed up many times. Its specificity is unknown. Each person with ophthalmopathy scored at least 3 on the Clinical Activity Score, reached NOSPECS grade 4 or higher, and had been ill under 3 months. Approximately 10 ml of fresh peripheral blood supplied the PBMCs. The record originates from a study of T cells in Graves' hyperthyroidism and ophthalmopathy. Germline CDR1 MNHEY, CDR2 SVGEGT. This CDR3 is built from 15 residues. V lost 6 bases to trimming and J lost 6 bases; unmatched junction nucleotides: 7. The source material, RNA transcripts, was used to amplify TCR beta CDR3 regions. In the first-round RT-PCR of the TCR CDR3, the HTBI primer set was used. TCRdb reprocessed the multiplex PCR reads with MiXCR, giving one entry per CDR3 protein. Among 490,000 or so distinct CDR3 sequences listed, approximately 23% were seen once. Findings and caveats of the study: Also found in blood were most expanded thyroid clonotypes above 0.001.

This TCR was recovered from a woman between 65 and 79 years old with Graves' ophthalmopathy. This sequence joins TRBV6-2 or TRBV6-3 and TRBJ2-3; 12 bases fit TRBD1. Sequencing was carried out using blood. The CDR3, as DNA: TGTGCCAGCAGCCACCGGGACAGGGGGCGCGATACGCAGTATTTT. Protein product: CASSHRDRGRDTQYF.